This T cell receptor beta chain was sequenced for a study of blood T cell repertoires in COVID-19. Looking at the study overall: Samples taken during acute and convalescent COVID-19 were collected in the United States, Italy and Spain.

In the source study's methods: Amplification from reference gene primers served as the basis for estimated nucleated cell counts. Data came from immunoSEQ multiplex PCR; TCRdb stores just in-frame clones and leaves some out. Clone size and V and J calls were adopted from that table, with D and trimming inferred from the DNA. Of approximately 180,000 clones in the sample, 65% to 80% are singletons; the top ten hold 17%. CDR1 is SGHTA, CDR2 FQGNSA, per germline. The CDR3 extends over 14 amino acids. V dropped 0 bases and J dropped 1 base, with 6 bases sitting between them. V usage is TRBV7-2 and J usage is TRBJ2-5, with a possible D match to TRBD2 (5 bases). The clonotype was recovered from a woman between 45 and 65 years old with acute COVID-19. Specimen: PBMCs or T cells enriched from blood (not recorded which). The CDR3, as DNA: TGTGCCAGCAGCTTAGCGCGGGTCCAAGAGACCCAGTACTTC. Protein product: CASSLARVQETQYF.